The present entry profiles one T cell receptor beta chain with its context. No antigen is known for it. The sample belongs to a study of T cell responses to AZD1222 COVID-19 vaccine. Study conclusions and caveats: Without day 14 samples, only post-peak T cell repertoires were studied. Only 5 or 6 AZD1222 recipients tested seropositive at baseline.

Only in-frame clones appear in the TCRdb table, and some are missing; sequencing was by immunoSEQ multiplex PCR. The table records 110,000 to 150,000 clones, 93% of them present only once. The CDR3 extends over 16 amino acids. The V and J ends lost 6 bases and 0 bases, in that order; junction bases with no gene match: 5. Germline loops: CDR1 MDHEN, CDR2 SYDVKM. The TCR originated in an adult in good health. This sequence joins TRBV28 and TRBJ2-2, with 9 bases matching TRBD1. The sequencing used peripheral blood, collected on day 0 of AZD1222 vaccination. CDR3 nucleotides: TGTGCCAGCAGAAGTACAGGGGGCCCGAACACCGGGGAGCTGTTTTTT. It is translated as CASRSTGGPNTGELFF.